The T cell receptor beta chain described here comes from a study of cytomegalovirus exposure and HLA in healthy donors. General observations from the study: Later analysis suggested links between common viral pathogens and several top significant clusters.

For this clone: Its antigen is unknown.

The PCR had 60 Vbeta and 13 Jbeta primers. TCRdb keeps only in-frame clones here, not all; method: immunoSEQ multiplex PCR. Of some 150,000 clones detected, around 84% appear once; the ten largest clones hold more than 2%. V lost 3 bases to trimming and J lost 2 bases; unmatched junction nucleotides: 5. Germline CDR1 SGHRS, CDR2 YFSETQ. The CDR3 totals 14 residues. The sample taken for sequencing was PBMCs. The V call is TRBV5-1, the J call TRBJ2-7; TRBD1 matches at 7 bases. The TCR comes from a woman aged 18-29 years in good health and CMV-seronegative. The CDR3 DNA sequence: TGCGCCAGCAGCTGGGGGACAGTTACCTACGAGCAGTACTTC. This sequence encodes CASSWGTVTYEQYF.